This T cell receptor (beta chain) was recorded in a study of T cells after yellow fever vaccination. From germline, CDR1 is SGHRS and CDR2 YFSETQ. V lost 3 bases and J 3 bases, leaving 12 bases between the germline ends. This CDR3 contains 15 residues. TCRdb re-called the 5' RACE reads through MiXCR, storing one row per CDR3 protein. Of tens of thousands of distinct CDR3 sequences in the sample, about 6% are singletons; the top ten hold about 40%. The source material was CD8+ T cells sorted from PBMCs, sampled about 41 days after the first yellow fever vaccination. The sequence came from a man aged 18-30 years who received the YFV17D yellow fever vaccine. The chain links TRBV5-1 to TRBJ2-2; weak D call: TRBD1 (5 bases). The CDR3 reads CASSWSGAHTGELFF. The CDR3 coding sequence is TGCGCCAGCAGCTGGAGTGGGGCGCACACCGGGGAGCTGTTTTTT.